Each of the 11 T cell receptor beta chains below was sequenced from the same sample in a study of cytomegalovirus exposure and HLA in healthy donors. Measured with immunoSEQ multiplex PCR; TCRdb has only the in-frame clones, and not every one. The table lists under 250,000 clones, approximately 87% of them singletons. Specimen: PBMCs. These receptors were obtained from a woman between 18 and 29 years old in good health and CMV-seronegative.

This rearrangement joins TRBV6-1 to TRBJ1-1; D unresolved. The CDR3 contains 15 residues. V lost 4 bases, J lost 1 base, and 13 bases lay in between. Looked up from germline, CDR1 is MNHNS and CDR2 is SASEGT. The CDR3 is CASSASSTGNTEAFF. CDR3 nucleotide sequence: TGTGCCAGCAGTGCCTCGAGTACCGGGAACACTGAAGCTTTCTTT.

This chain joins TRBV27 and TRBJ2-7; TRBD1 agrees at 7 bases. The CDR3 consists of 14 residues. Germline lookup yields CDR1 MNHEY and CDR2 SMNVEV (reference sequence). Trimming took 2 bases from V and 2 from J; bases not matched to a gene: 3. DNA for the CDR3: TGTGCCAGCAGTTTAGGAAGGGGGCCCTACGAGCAGTACTTC. Encoded protein: CASSLGRGPYEQYF.

V usage is TRBV18 and J usage is TRBJ1-1, with 7 bases lining up with TRBD1. Per germline, CDR1 KGHSH and CDR2 LQKENI. This CDR3 region has 15 residues. The J segment lost 1 base and the V segment lost 4 bases, leaving 6 bases of the junction unmatched. CDR3 in amino acids: CASSLLDRANTEAFF. The CDR3 DNA reads TGTGCCAGCTCACTCCTAGACAGGGCGAACACTGAAGCTTTCTTT.

This rearrangement joins TRBV5-1 to TRBJ1-3, with unresolved D. Germline V CDR1 and CDR2: SGHRS, YFSETQ. V was shortened by 1 base and J by 0 bases, with 11 bases between the two germline ends. CDR3 size: 16 residues. The CDR3 DNA is TGCGCCAGCAGCTTGATTAATTTGGGCTCTGGAAACACCATATATTTT. This gives the protein CASSLINLGSGNTIYF. The variable domain in full, with the rest retrieved from reference TRBV5-1 and TRBJ1-3, is KAGVTQTPRYLIKTRGQQVTLSCSPISGHRSVSWYQQTPGQGLQFLFEYFSETQRNKGNFPGRFSGRQFSNSRSEMNVSTLELGDSALYLCASSLINLGSGNTIYFGEGSWLTVV.

V usage is TRBV18 and J usage is TRBJ2-7; possible D gene TRBD1, 5 bases. V lost 3 bases and J 3 bases, leaving 12 bases between the germline ends. The CDR3 totals 14 residues. Germline assignment: CDR1 KGHSH and CDR2 LQKENI. In DNA form, the CDR3 reads TGTGCCAGCTCACCTTTCAGGGTGTACTACGAGCAGTACTTC. Its protein is CASSPFRVYYEQYF.

V gene TRBV11-2 combines with J gene TRBJ2-1; D tentatively fits TRBD1 or TRBD2 (6 bases each). Between the trimmed V and J ends, which lost 5 bases and 5 bases, there was a span of 16 bases. The CDR3 is 15 residues long. The germline V gene encodes CDR1 SGHAT and CDR2 FQNNGV. The CDR3 sequence: CASSPGAGTNNEQFF. DNA for the CDR3: TGTGCCAGCAGCCCGGGGGCGGGTACCAACAATGAGCAGTTCTTC.

This chain uses TRBV18 with TRBJ2-7; 8 positions agree with TRBD1. Unmatched junction bases numbered 6, after V lost 3 bases and J lost 2 bases. This CDR3 is built from 15 residues. CDR1 is KGHSH, CDR2 LQKENI, per germline. The CDR3 loop reads CASSPGQAGTYEQYF. The CDR3 DNA reads TGTGCCAGCTCACCGGGACAGGCGGGGACCTACGAGCAGTACTTC.

This chain connects TRBV6-1 to TRBJ1-2, with D possibly being TRBD1 (5 bases). The CDR3 runs 14 residues. V dropped 6 bases and J dropped 6 bases, with 17 bases sitting between them. CDR1 MNHNS and CDR2 SASEGT come from the germline V gene. CDR3 nucleotides: TGTGCCAGCAGGCCCGGTGGGGGGAGAGATGGCTACACCTTC. As protein: CASRPGGGRDGYTF.

The CDR3 nucleotides are TGTGCCAGCAGCCGGCATGGGGACATCTACGAGCAGTACTTC. It encodes CASSRHGDIYEQYF. The rearrangement joins TRBV27 to TRBJ2-7, with a possible D match to TRBD1 (6 bases). V lost 6 bases to trimming and J lost 3 bases, with 15 bases between them. This CDR3 has 14 residues. CDR1 is MNHEY and CDR2 is SMNVEV in the germline V gene (reference sequence).

The chain uses TRBV6-5 and TRBJ2-7; D is possibly TRBD2 (5 bases). Trimming took off 6 bases at V and 7 bases at J, with 22 bases between the two ends. Germline V CDR1 and CDR2: MNHEY, SVGAGI. This CDR3 region has 15 residues. CDR3 in amino acids: CASSRGRALGGEQYF. The CDR3 DNA sequence: TGTGCCAGCAGCCGGGGTCGGGCCTTGGGTGGGGAGCAGTACTTC.

The rearrangement uses TRBV27 and TRBJ2-2; D is possibly TRBD1 (5 bases). V shed 4 bases and J shed 1 base, with 16 bases lying between them. The germline V gene has CDR1 MNHEY and CDR2 SMNVEV (reference sequence). This CDR3 is built from 17 residues. The DNA for the CDR3 is TGTGCCAGCAGTTCTCCATCAAGAACAGGGAACACCGGGGAGCTGTTTTTT. Protein product: CASSSPSRTGNTGELFF.